The sequence of this T cell receptor (beta chain) was determined in a study of blood T cells in healthy people across ages. This clonotype showed up just a few times. Alongside a J-beta primer mix, a sample-barcoded 5' primer served in a second PCR lasting about 6 to 11 cycles. TCRdb recomputed calls from the 5' RACE reads with MiXCR, one row per CDR3 protein. The sample contains 550,000 to 600,000 distinct CDR3 sequences, around 48% of which appear only once. This CDR3 has 10 amino acids. V was pared by 4 bases and J by 6 bases, with 6 bases between. Germline V gives CDR1 GTSNPN, CDR2 SVGIG (reference sequence).

The receptor's source is an elderly man in good health. Sequenced input: blood. The chain has TRBV30 and TRBJ1-2; D gene uncertain. CDR3 sequence (DNA): TGTGCCTGGAAAAATGATGGCTACACCTTC. Encoded protein: CAWKNDGYTF.